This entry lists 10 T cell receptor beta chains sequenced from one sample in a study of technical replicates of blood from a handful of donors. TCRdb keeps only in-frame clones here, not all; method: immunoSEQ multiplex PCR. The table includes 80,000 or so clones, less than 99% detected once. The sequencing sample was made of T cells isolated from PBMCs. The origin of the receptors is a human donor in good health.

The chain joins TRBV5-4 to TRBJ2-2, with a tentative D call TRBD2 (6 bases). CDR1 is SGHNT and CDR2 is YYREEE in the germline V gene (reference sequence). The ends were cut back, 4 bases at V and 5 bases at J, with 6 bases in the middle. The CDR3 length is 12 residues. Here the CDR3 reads CASSRGTGELFF. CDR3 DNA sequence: TGTGCCAGCAGCCGGGGGACCGGGGAGCTGTTTTTT.

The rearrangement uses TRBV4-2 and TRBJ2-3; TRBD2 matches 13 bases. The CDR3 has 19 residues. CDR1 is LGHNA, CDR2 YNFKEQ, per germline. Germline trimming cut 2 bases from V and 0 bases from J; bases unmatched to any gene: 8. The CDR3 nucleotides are TGTGCCAGCAGCCAAATACCGGGACTAGCGGGAACTAGCACAGATACGCAGTATTTT. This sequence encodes CASSQIPGLAGTSTDTQYF.

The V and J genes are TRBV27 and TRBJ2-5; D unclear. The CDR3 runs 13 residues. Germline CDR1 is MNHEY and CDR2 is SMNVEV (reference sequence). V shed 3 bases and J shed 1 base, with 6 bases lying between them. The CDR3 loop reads CASSFLFQETQYF. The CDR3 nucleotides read TGTGCCAGCAGTTTCCTTTTCCAAGAGACCCAGTACTTC.

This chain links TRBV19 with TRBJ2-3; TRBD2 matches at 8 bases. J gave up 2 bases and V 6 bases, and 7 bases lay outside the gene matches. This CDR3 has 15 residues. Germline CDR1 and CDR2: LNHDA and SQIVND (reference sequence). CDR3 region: CASSLTSGTTDTQYF. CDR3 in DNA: TGTGCCAGTAGCCTAACTAGCGGCACCACAGATACGCAGTATTTT.

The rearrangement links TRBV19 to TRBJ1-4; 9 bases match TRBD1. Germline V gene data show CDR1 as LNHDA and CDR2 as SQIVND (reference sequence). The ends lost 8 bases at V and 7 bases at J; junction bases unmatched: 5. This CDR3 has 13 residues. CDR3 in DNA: TGTGCCAGTGGGAACAGGGGGCTTGAAAAACTGTTTTTT. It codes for CASGNRGLEKLFF.

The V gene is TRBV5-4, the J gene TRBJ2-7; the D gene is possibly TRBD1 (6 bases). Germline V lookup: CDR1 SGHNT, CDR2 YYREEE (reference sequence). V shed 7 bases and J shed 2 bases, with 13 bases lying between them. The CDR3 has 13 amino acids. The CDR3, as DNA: TGTGCCAGCGGTCAGGGGACGACCTACGAGCAGTACTTC. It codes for CASGQGTTYEQYF.

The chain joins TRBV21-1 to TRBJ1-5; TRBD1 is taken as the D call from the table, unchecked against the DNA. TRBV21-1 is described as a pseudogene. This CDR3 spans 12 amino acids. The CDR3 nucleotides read TGTGCCAGCAGCGCACAGAATCAGCCCCAGCATTTT. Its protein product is CASSAQNQPQHF.

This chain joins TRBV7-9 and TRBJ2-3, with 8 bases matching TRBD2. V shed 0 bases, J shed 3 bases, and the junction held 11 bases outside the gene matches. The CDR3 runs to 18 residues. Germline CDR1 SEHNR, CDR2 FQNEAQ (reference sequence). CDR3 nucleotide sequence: TGTGCCAGCAGCTTAGCGTTAGGAGCGGGAGTCATTACAGATACGCAGTATTTT. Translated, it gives CASSLALGAGVITDTQYF.

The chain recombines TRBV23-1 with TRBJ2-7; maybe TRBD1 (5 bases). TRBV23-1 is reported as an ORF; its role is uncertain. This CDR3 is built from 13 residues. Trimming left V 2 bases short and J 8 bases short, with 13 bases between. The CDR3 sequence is CASSQGATGKQYF. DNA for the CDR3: TGCGCCAGCAGTCAAGGGGCGACGGGCAAGCAGTACTTC.

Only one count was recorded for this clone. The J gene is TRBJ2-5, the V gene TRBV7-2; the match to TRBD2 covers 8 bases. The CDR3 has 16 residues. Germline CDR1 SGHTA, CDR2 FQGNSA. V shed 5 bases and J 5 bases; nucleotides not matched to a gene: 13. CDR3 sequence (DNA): TGTGCCAGCAGCCCGGATCGGGAGGGAGTCGGGGAGACCCAGTACTTC. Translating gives CASSPDREGVGETQYF.